This T cell receptor (beta chain) came from a study of CD8+ T cells in alopecia areata. Overall study findings and caveats: Persistence during tofacitinib was seen for many expanded lesional clones in scalp and blood.

Points on this clone: Antigen specificity is unknown.

Reverse transcription of extracted RNA yielded cDNA, which provided the sequencing template. Assay used: immunoSEQ multiplex PCR; TCRdb lists only in-frame clones, some missing. The table records 200,000 to 250,000 clones, over 60% of them present only once. This CDR3 region has 15 residues. Between the trimmed V and J ends, which lost 4 bases and 2 bases, there was a span of 15 bases. Germline CDR1 is SGHDT and CDR2 is YYEEEE. Treatment here: oral pan-JAK inhibitor, 5-10 mg twice daily. This TCR was recovered from a human donor with alopecia areata. The V call is TRBV5-6, the J call TRBJ1-2; D is ambiguous. This material consisted of CD4+ T cells sorted from blood, taken at week 4, from a patient treated with tofacitinib. CDR3 amino acids: CASSPRVRSNYGYTF. The CDR3, as DNA: TGTGCCAGCAGCCCCCGGGTCCGATCGAACTATGGCTACACCTTC.